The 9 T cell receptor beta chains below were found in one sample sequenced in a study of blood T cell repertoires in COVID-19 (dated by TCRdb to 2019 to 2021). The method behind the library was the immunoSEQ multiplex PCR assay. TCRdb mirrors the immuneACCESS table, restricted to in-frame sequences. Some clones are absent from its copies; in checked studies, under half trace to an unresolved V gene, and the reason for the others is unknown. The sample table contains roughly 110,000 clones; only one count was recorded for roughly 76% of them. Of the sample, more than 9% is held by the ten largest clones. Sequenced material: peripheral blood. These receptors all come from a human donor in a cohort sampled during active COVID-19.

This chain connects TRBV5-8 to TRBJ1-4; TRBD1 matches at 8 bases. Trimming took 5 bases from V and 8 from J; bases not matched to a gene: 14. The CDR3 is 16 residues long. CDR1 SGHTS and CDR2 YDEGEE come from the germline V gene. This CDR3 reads CASRTDRGSQREKLFF. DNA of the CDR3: TGTGCCAGCAGGACCGACAGGGGTTCCCAGCGGGAAAAACTGTTTTTT.

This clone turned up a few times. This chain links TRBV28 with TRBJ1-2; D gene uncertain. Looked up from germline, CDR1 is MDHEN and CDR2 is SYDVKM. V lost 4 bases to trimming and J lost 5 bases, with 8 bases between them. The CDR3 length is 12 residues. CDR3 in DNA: TGTGCCAGCAGTTGGGGAGAGTATGGCTACACCTTC. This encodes CASSWGEYGYTF.

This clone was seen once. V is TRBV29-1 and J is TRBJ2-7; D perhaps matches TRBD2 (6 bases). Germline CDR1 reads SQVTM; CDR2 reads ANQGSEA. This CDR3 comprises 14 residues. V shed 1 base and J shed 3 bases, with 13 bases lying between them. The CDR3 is CSVEGFYGSYEQYF. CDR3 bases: TGCAGCGTTGAAGGCTTTTACGGGAGCTACGAGCAGTACTTC.

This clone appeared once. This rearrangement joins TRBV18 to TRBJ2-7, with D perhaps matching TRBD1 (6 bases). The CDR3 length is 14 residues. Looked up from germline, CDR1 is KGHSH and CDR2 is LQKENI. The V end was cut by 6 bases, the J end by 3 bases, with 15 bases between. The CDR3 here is CASSSGVLGYEQYF. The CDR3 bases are TGTGCCAGCTCGTCAGGGGTTTTGGGCTACGAGCAGTACTTC. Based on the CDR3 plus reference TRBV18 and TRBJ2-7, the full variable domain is NAGVMQNPRHLVRRRGQEARLRCSPMKGHSHVYWYRQLPEEGLKFMVYLQKENIIDESGMPKERFSAEFPKEGPSILRIQQVVRGDSAAYFCASSSGVLGYEQYFGPGTRLTVT.

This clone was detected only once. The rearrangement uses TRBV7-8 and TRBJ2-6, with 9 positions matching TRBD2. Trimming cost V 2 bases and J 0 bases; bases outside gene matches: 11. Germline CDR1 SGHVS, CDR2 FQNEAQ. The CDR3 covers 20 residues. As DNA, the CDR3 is TGTGCCAGCAGCTTACAGTCCATTGCGGGGGGGAGCTCTGGGGCCAACGTCCTGACTTTC. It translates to CASSLQSIAGGSSGANVLTF.

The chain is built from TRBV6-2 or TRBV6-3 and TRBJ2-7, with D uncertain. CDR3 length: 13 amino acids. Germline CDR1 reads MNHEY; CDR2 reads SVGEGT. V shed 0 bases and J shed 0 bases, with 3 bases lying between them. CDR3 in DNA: TGTGCCAGCAGTTACTCCCTCTCCTACGAGCAGTACTTC. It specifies CASSYSLSYEQYF.

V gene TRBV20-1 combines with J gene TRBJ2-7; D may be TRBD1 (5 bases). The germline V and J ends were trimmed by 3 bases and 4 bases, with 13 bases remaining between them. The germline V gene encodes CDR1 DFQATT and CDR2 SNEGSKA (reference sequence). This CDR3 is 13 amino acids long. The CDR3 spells CSASSPQGYEQYF. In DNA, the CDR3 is TGCAGTGCTAGTTCCCCCCAGGGTTACGAGCAGTACTTC.

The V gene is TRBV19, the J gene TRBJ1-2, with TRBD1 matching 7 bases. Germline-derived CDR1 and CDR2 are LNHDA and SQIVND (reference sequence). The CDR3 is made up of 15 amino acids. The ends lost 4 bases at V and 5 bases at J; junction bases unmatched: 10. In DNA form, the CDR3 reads TGTGCCAGTAGTACTCACAGGGGAGGTGGTTATGGCTACACCTTC. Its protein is CASSTHRGGGYGYTF.

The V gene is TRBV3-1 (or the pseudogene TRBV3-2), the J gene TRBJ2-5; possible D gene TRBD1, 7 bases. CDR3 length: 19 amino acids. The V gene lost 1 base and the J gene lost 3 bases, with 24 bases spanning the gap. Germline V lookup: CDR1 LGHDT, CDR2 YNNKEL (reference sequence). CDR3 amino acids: CASSQVGPAGGLWEETQYF. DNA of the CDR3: TGTGCCAGCAGCCAAGTGGGTCCGGCAGGGGGACTCTGGGAAGAGACCCAGTACTTC.